The following is a TCR beta chain sequence with its context. Antigen unknown. TCRdb's copy holds only in-frame clones and misses some; the assay was immunoSEQ multiplex PCR. The sample includes some 200,000 clones, just under 80% of them seen just once. This sample is drawn from a study of cytotoxic CD8 clonotypes in ibrutinib-treated CLL. Study information: Across the patients, about a dozen were relapsed/refractory, 15 treatment-naive and 17 to 18 IGHV unmutated. Broader study findings: Under treatment, the uncommon public clonotypes either contracted or remained stable.

Trimming left V 0 bases short and J 0 bases short, with 10 bases between. The CDR3 sequence is 16 residues long. From germline, CDR1 is LNHNV and CDR2 YYDKDF (reference sequence). This receptor was taken from a human donor with chronic lymphocytic leukemia. The gene calls are TRBV15 and TRBJ2-3; D gene uncertain. The specimen comprised PBMCs, sampled after 12 months of ibrutinib treatment. The chain's CDR3 is CATSREETVSTDTQYF. CDR3 coding DNA: TGTGCCACCAGCAGAGAGGAGACGGTGAGCACAGATACGCAGTATTTT.